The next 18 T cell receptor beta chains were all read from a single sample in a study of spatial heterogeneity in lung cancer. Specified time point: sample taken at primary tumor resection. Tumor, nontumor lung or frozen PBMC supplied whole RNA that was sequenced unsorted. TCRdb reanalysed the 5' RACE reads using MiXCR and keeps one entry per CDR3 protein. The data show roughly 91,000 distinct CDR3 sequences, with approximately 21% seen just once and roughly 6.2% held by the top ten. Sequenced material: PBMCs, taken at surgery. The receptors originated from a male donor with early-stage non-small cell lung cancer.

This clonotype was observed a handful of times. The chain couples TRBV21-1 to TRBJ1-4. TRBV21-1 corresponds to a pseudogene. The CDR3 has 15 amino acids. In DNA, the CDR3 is TGTGCCAGCAGCAAAAAGGGCAGCGTTACTGAAAAACTGTTTTTT. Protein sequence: CASSKKGSVTEKLFF.

CDR3 loop: CAWSVGLYYEQYF. CDR3 DNA sequence: TGTGCCTGGAGTGTGGGCTTATACTACGAGCAGTACTTC. The rearrangement links TRBV30 to TRBJ2-7; D unresolved. CDR3 size: 13 residues. Germline V lookup: CDR1 GTSNPN, CDR2 SVGIG (reference sequence). V dropped 0 bases and J dropped 3 bases, with 9 bases sitting between them.

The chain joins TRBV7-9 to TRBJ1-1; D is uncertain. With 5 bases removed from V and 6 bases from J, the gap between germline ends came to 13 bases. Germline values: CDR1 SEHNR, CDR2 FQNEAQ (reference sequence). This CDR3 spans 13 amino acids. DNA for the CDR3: TGTGCCAGCAGCCTTTCCCGGTTGGCTGAAGCTTTCTTT. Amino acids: CASSLSRLAEAFF. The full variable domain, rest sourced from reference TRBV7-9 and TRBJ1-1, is DTGVSQNPRHKITKRGQNVTFRCDPISEHNRLYWYRQTLGQGPEFLTYFQNEAQLEKSRLLSDRFSAERPKGSFSTLEIQRTEQGDSAMYLCASSLSRLAEAFFGQGTRLTVV.

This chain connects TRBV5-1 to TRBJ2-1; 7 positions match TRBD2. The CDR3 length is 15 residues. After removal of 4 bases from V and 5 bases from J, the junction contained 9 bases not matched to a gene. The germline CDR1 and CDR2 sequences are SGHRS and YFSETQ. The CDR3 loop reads CASSGGRALNNEQFF. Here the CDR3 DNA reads TGCGCCAGCAGCGGAGGGAGGGCCCTCAACAATGAGCAGTTCTTC.

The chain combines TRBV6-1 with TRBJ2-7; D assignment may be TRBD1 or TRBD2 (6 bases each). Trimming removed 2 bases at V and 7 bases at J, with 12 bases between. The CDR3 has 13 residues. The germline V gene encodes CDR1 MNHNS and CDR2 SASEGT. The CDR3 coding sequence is TGTGCCAGCAGTGAAAGGGGGGACGGAGAGCAGTACTTC. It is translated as CASSERGDGEQYF.

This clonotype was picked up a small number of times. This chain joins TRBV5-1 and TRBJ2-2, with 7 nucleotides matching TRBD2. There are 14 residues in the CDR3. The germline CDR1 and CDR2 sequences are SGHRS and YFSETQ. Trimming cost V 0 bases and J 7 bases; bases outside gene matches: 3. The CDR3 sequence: CASSLEVAGGELFF. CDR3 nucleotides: TGCGCCAGCAGCTTGGAAGTAGCGGGCGGGGAGCTGTTTTTT.

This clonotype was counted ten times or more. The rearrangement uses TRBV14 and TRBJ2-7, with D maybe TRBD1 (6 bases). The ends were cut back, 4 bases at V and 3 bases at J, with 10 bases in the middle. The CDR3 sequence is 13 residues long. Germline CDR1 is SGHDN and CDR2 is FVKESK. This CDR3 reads CASSRDNLYEQYF. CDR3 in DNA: TGTGCCAGCAGCCGGGACAACCTCTACGAGCAGTACTTC.

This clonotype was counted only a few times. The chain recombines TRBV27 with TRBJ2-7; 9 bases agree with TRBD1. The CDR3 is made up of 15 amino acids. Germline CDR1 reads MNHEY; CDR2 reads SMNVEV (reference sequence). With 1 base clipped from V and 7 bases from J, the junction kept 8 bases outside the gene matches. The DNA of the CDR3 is TGTGCCAGCAGTTTATTCTTACAGGGGGCGCGGGAGCAGTACTTC. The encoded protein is CASSLFLQGAREQYF.

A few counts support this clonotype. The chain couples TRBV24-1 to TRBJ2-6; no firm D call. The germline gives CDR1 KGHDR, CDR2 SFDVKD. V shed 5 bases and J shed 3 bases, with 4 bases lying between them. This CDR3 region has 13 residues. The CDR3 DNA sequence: TGTGCCACCAGTGCCGTTGGGGCCAACGTCCTGACTTTC. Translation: CATSAVGANVLTF.

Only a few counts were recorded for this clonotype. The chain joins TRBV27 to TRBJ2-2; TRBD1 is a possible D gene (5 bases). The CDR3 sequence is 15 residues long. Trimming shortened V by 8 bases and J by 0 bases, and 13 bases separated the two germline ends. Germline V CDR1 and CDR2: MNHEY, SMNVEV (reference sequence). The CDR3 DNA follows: TGTGCCAGCGGATCAGGGATATCGAACACCGGGGAGCTGTTTTTT. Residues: CASGSGISNTGELFF.

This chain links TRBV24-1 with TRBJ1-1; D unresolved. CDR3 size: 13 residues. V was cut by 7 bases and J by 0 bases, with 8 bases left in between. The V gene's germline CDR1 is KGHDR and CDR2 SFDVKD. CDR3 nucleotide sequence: TGTGCCACCAGGACAAACATGAACACTGAAGCTTTCTTT. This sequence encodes CATRTNMNTEAFF.

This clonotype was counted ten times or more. The chain's CDR3 is CASSGPQRAAETQYF. CDR3 nucleotide sequence: TGTGCCAGCAGCGGCCCACAGCGGGCGGCGGAGACCCAGTACTTC. The chain is built from TRBV7-8 and TRBJ2-5; D is possibly TRBD2 (6 bases). CDR3 length: 15 amino acids. V dropped 5 bases and J dropped 5 bases, with 18 bases sitting between them. Per germline, CDR1 SGHVS and CDR2 FQNEAQ.

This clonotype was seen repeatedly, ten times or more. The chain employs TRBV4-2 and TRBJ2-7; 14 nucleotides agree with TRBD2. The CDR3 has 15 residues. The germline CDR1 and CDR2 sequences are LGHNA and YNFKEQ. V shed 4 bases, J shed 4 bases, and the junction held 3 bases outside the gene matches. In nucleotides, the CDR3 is TGTGCCAGCAGCCGGACTAGCGGGGGGTCATACGAGCAGTACTTC. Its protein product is CASSRTSGGSYEQYF.

The CDR3 protein is CASSLYGSTDTQYF. The CDR3 DNA reads TGTGCCAGCAGCTTATACGGAAGCACAGATACGCAGTATTTT. The V call is TRBV7-9, the J call TRBJ2-3; no reliable D call. The CDR3 runs to 14 residues. CDR1 is SEHNR and CDR2 is FQNEAQ in the germline V gene (reference sequence). V lost 2 bases and J 0 bases, leaving 6 bases between the germline ends.

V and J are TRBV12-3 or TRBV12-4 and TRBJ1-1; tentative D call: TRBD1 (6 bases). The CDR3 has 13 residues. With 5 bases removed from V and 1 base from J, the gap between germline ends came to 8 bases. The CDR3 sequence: CASSRQENTEAFF. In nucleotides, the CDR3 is TGTGCCAGCAGTCGACAGGAGAACACTGAAGCTTTCTTT.

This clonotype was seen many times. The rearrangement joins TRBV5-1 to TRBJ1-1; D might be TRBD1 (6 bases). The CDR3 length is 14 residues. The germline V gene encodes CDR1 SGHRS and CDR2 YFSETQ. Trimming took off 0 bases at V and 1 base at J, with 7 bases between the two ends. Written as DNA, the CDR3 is TGCGCCAGCAGCTTGGCGGGACAGAACACTGAAGCTTTCTTT. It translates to CASSLAGQNTEAFF.

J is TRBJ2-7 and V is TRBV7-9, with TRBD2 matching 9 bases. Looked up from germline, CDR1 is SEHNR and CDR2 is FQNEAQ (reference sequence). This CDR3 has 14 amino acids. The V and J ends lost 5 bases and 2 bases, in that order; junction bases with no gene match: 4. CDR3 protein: CASSPTSGPYEQYF. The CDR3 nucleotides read TGTGCCAGCAGCCCGACTAGCGGCCCCTACGAGCAGTACTTC.

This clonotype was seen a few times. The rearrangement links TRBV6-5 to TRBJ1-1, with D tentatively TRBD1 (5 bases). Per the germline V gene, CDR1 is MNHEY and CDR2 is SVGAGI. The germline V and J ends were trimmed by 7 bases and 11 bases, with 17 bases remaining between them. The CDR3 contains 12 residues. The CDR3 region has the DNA TGTGCCAGCAACTCCCCCGGGGGTGGGGCTTTCTTT. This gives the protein CASNSPGGGAFF.